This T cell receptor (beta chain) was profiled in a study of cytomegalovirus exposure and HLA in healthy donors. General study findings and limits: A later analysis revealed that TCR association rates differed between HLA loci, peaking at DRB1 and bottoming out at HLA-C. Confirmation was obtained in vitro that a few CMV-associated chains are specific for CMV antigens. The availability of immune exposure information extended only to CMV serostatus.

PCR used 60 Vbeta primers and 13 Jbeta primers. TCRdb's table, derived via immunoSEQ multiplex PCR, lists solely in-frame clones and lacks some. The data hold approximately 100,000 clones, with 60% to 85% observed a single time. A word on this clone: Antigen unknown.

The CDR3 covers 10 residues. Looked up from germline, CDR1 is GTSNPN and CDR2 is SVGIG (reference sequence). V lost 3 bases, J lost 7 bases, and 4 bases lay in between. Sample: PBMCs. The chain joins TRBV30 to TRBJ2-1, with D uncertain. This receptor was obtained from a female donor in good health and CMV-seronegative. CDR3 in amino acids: CAWRRNEQFF. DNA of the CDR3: TGTGCCTGGAGGAGGAATGAGCAGTTCTTC.